This entry lists 21 T cell receptor beta chains sequenced from one sample in a study of T cell changes during pregnancy in multiple sclerosis. Sequencing used immunoSEQ multiplex PCR; TCRdb keeps in-frame clones, though not all of them. The sample yields some 40,000 clones, roughly 94% seen once. This specimen consisted of peripheral blood, obtained in the third trimester of pregnancy. These receptors were obtained from a female donor with multiple sclerosis, enrolled in a pregnancy study.

The chain combines TRBV6-5 with TRBJ2-1; 11 nucleotides align to TRBD2. Germline CDR1 MNHEY, CDR2 SVGAGI. CDR3 length: 14 residues. Trimming cost V 7 bases and J 9 bases; bases outside gene matches: 8. CDR3 nucleotides: TGTGCCAGCAATTCCCTAGCGGGAGGCGGTGAGCAGTTCTTC. It is translated as CASNSLAGGGEQFF.

This clone was picked up one time. The chain uses TRBV2 and TRBJ1-1; D not certain. The CDR3 length is 11 residues. Germline V gene lookup returns CDR1 SNHLY and CDR2 FYNNEI. V was pared by 6 bases and J by 8 bases, with 10 bases between. The CDR3 spells CASSPSTEAFF. DNA for the CDR3: TGTGCCAGCAGCCCCTCCACAGAAGCTTTCTTT. The full variable domain, with the rest looked up from reference TRBV2 and TRBJ1-1, is EPEVTQTPSHQVTQMGQEVILRCVPISNHLYFYWYRQILGQKVEFLVSFYNNEISEKSEIFDDQFSVERPDGSNFTLKIRSTKLEDSAMYFCASSPSTEAFFGQGTRLTVV.

This rearrangement joins TRBV7-9 to TRBJ1-2; D may be TRBD1 (5 bases). The CDR3 has 15 amino acids. Trimming shortened V by 10 bases and J by 5 bases, and 23 bases separated the two germline ends. Germline V lookup: CDR1 SEHNR, CDR2 FQNEAQ (reference sequence). Here the CDR3 DNA reads TGTGCCACCGACGAGGACCAGAAGGGGCCTTATGGCTACACCTTC. It encodes CATDEDQKGPYGYTF. Filled out from reference TRBV7-9 and TRBJ1-2, the complete variable domain reads DTGVSQNPRHKITKRGQNVTFRCDPISEHNRLYWYRQTLGQGPEFLTYFQNEAQLEKSRLLSDRFSAERPKGSFSTLEIQRTEQGDSAMYLCATDEDQKGPYGYTFGSGTRLTVV.

With regard to this clone: One junction end disagrees with the germline gene, perhaps due to a read error. The chain has TRBV5-4 and TRBJ1-4; weak D call: TRBD1 (5 bases). Germline V lookup: CDR1 SGHNT, CDR2 YYREEE (reference sequence). The CDR3 has 16 amino acids. The CDR3 here is CASSLGSGTEDKKLFF. CDR3 DNA sequence: TGTGCCAGCAGTTTGGGAAGCGGGACCGAGGATAAAAAACTGTTTTTT.

The V gene is TRBV18, the J gene TRBJ2-5; D is undetermined. The V end lost 3 bases, the J end lost 3 bases, and 8 bases lay between the germline ends. The germline CDR1 and CDR2 sequences are KGHSH and LQKENI. The CDR3 covers 13 residues. The CDR3 DNA is TGTGCCAGCTCACCGGGCCAGAAAGAGACCCAGTACTTC. As protein: CASSPGQKETQYF.

This clone has a single count. The rearrangement joins TRBV5-1 to TRBJ1-1, with D tentatively TRBD1 (6 bases). The V and J ends lost 4 bases and 4 bases respectively, with 8 bases between them. Germline CDR1 is SGHRS and CDR2 is YFSETQ. The CDR3 has 12 amino acids. The chain's CDR3 is CASSTGSTEAFF. CDR3 sequence (DNA): TGCGCCAGCAGCACAGGGAGCACTGAAGCTTTCTTT. The entire variable domain, with the rest obtained from reference TRBV5-1 and TRBJ1-1, is as follows: KAGVTQTPRYLIKTRGQQVTLSCSPISGHRSVSWYQQTPGQGLQFLFEYFSETQRNKGNFPGRFSGRQFSNSRSEMNVSTLELGDSALYLCASSTGSTEAFFGQGTRLTVV.

This rearrangement joins TRBV30 to TRBJ2-2, with D possibly being TRBD2 (6 bases). CDR1 and CDR2 (germline): GTSNPN, SVGIG (reference sequence). Trimming shortened V by 7 bases and J by 4 bases, and 22 bases separated the two germline ends. This CDR3 spans 16 amino acids. The CDR3 DNA reads as TGTGCCTTTACGACCGGGCCGGGGGTGGTCACCGGGGAGCTGTTTTTT. It translates to CAFTTGPGVVTGELFF.

The chain employs TRBV5-1 and TRBJ1-1, with a possible D match to TRBD1 (6 bases). Germline assignment: CDR1 SGHRS and CDR2 YFSETQ. The length of the CDR3 is 13 residues. V lost 3 bases, J lost 1 base, and 7 bases lay in between. CDR3 in amino acids: CASSSTGNTEAFF. CDR3 DNA: TGCGCCAGCAGCTCGACAGGGAACACTGAAGCTTTCTTT.

The rearrangement links TRBV6-1 to TRBJ2-7; 12 nucleotides align to TRBD2. With 1 base clipped from V and 4 bases from J, the junction kept 2 bases outside the gene matches. The CDR3 has 15 residues. The germline CDR1 and CDR2 sequences are MNHNS and SASEGT. The CDR3: CASSEGTSGTYEQYF. The CDR3, as DNA: TGTGCCAGCAGTGAAGGGACTAGCGGGACATACGAGCAGTACTTC.

V and J are TRBV7-9 and TRBJ2-7, with 12 bases lining up with TRBD1. The V gene end was trimmed by 1 base and the J gene end by 3 bases; junction bases not matched to a gene: 7. The CDR3 is 17 amino acids. In germline, CDR1 is SEHNR, CDR2 FQNEAQ (reference sequence). DNA of the CDR3: TGTGCCAGCAGCTTAGGGGGGACAGGGGGCCTAATCTACGAGCAGTACTTC. Its translation: CASSLGGTGGLIYEQYF.

This chain joins TRBV4-3 and TRBJ1-1; no clear D. V lost 1 base and J lost 1, with 7 bases in between. There are 14 residues in the CDR3. Germline V gene sequence: CDR1 LGHNA, CDR2 YSLEER. In DNA, the CDR3 is TGCGCCAGCAGCCAAGGGTCAGGGAACACTGAAGCTTTCTTT. It specifies CASSQGSGNTEAFF.

This clone was observed once. V gene TRBV30 combines with J gene TRBJ2-3; 9 positions agree with TRBD2. Germline V gene sequence: CDR1 GTSNPN, CDR2 SVGIG (reference sequence). CDR3 length: 20 residues. With 0 bases clipped from V and 5 bases from J, the junction kept 21 bases outside the gene matches. The DNA of the CDR3 is TGTGCCTGGAGTGTACACAGGGTGACTAGCGGAGAGAGGGACAGAGATACGCAGTATTTT. It is translated as CAWSVHRVTSGERDRDTQYF.

The V and J genes are TRBV7-6 and TRBJ2-2; 12 bases agree with TRBD2. V was pared by 4 bases and J by 3 bases, with 3 bases of the junction left unmatched. This CDR3 spans 16 amino acids. Germline V gene sequence: CDR1 SGHVS, CDR2 FNYEAQ. The CDR3 sequence: CASSSTSGGYTGELFF. CDR3 DNA sequence: TGTGCCAGCAGCTCCACTAGCGGGGGGTACACCGGGGAGCTGTTTTTT.

The gene calls are TRBV19 and TRBJ2-2; 7 bases map to TRBD1. The V gene end was trimmed by 6 bases and the J gene end by 1 base; junction bases not matched to a gene: 2. Germline assignment: CDR1 LNHDA and CDR2 SQIVND (reference sequence). The length of the CDR3 is 14 residues. This CDR3 reads CASSRQGNTGELFF. CDR3 bases: TGTGCCAGTAGCAGACAGGGGAACACCGGGGAGCTGTTTTTT.

The chain uses TRBV30 and TRBJ2-7, with 7 bases matching TRBD2. V lost 0 bases to trimming and J lost 5 bases; unmatched junction nucleotides: 7. The CDR3 sequence is 14 residues long. Germline CDR1 and CDR2: GTSNPN and SVGIG (reference sequence). The CDR3 DNA reads TGTGCCTGGAGTGTGGGGAGGGACGTCCACGAGCAGTACTTC. It encodes CAWSVGRDVHEQYF.

The chain recombines TRBV28 with TRBJ1-2; no clear D gene. Between the trimmed V and J ends, which lost 7 bases and 0 bases, there was a span of 9 bases. CDR1 and CDR2 from the germline V gene are MDHEN and SYDVKM. The CDR3 runs 13 residues. The chain's CDR3 is CASTLPPNYGYTF. The CDR3 nucleotides read TGTGCCAGCACCCTACCCCCTAACTATGGCTACACCTTC.

The chain employs TRBV6-1 and TRBJ2-7; a weak D match, TRBD1 (6 bases). Trimming stripped 7 bases from V and 1 base from J, with 14 bases between. Germline values: CDR1 MNHNS, CDR2 SASEGT. The CDR3 covers 14 residues. The CDR3 loop is CASIRGRTSYEQYF. CDR3 DNA sequence: TGTGCCAGCATCAGGGGCAGGACTTCCTACGAGCAGTACTTC.

V is TRBV6-1 and J is TRBJ2-5, with 10 positions matching TRBD2. The V segment lost 6 bases and the J segment 5 bases; nucleotides outside the gene matches: 9. Looked up from germline, CDR1 is MNHNS and CDR2 is SASEGT. CDR3 length equals 15 residues. CDR3 nucleotide sequence: TGTGCCAGCAGGAGCGGGGGGGCCGGACGTGAGACCCAGTACTTC. It translates to CASRSGGAGRETQYF.

The J gene is TRBJ2-1, the V gene TRBV5-3; 7 nucleotides match TRBD1. TRBV5-3 is recorded as an ORF, its role being uncertain. Unmatched junction bases numbered 9, after V lost 0 bases and J lost 3 bases. This CDR3 has 17 amino acids. CDR3 loop: CARSLVGEGAGYNEQFF. CDR3 DNA sequence: TGTGCCAGAAGCTTGGTGGGTGAGGGGGCAGGCTACAATGAGCAGTTCTTC.

The chain carries TRBV6-1 and TRBJ2-1, with 12 positions matching TRBD2. The CDR3 totals 15 residues. The germline CDR1 and CDR2 sequences are MNHNS and SASEGT. V lost 5 bases to trimming and J lost 4 bases; unmatched junction nucleotides: 3. CDR3 bases: TGTGCCAGCAGTCTAGGACTAGCGGGATACAATGAGCAGTTCTTC. This codes for CASSLGLAGYNEQFF.

This clone was observed a single time. The chain links TRBV6-5 to TRBJ2-2; D gene ambiguous. In germline, CDR1 is MNHEY, CDR2 SVGAGI. The length of the CDR3 is 14 residues. Trimming took 1 base from V and 1 from J, leaving 4 bases between them. CDR3 sequence: CASSYFQNTGELFF. The DNA of the CDR3 is TGTGCCAGCAGTTACTTCCAGAACACCGGGGAGCTGTTTTTT.